A selection of T cell receptor beta chains follows, all from one sample in a study of lymphopenia after photon versus proton radiotherapy. Libraries were prepared by immunoSEQ multiplex PCR; TCRdb keeps only in-frame clonotypes and omits some of them. The profile shows about 25,000 clones, roughly 90% of them singletons. Sequenced material: peripheral blood, taken from a patient treated with photon-based radiotherapy. The source of these receptors is a man aged 50-59 years with gastric cancer. The CDR3 runs from the conserved cysteine through the conserved F or W.

J | V | CDR3
TRBJ2-7 | TRBV4-3 | CASSQVGSGGYEQYF
TRBJ2-1 | TRBV4-1 | CASSQDPGTSGFYSDNEQFF
TRBJ2-3 | TRBV2 | CASRSGGLNTDTQYF
TRBJ2-2 | TRBV6-4 | CASSDVSNPGELFF
TRBJ2-1 | TRBV5-5 | CASSSGPIQGDEQFF
TRBJ2-1 | TRBV7-8 | CASNSDRDGEQFF
TRBJ2-3 | TRBV7-9 | CASRRTGTDTQYF
TRBJ2-1 | TRBV6-1 | CASSEDRGYNEQFF
TRBJ1-5 | TRBV30 | CAWSVGNQPQHF
TRBJ1-2 | TRBV4-3 | CASSPDRGGNYGYTF
TRBJ2-7 | TRBV29-1 | CSVVRGKGEQYF
TRBJ1-2 | TRBV5-1 | CASSWETANYGYTF
TRBJ2-2 | TRBV5-3 | CASSSGQGFGELFF
TRBJ1-1 | TRBV9 | CASSEALNTEAFF
TRBJ2-4 | TRBV27 | CASSLGTHKNIQYF
TRBJ1-5 | TRBV7-2 | CASSLLIYNQPQHF
TRBJ1-6 | TRBV6-4 | CASRDKDNSPLHF
TRBJ2-1 | TRBV6-5 | CASRATLGSYNEQFF
TRBJ1-1 | TRBV5-1 | CASSPRQDGTEAFF
TRBJ1-2 | TRBV13 | CASRLTQGYYGYTF
TRBJ2-7 | TRBV1 | CTSSTYEQYF
TRBJ2-7 | TRBV18 | CASAETSVYEQYF
TRBJ2-2 | TRBV29-1 | CSVEVRLGELFF
TRBJ1-2 | TRBV2 | CASRQGFGYTF
TRBJ2-7 | TRBV4-3 | CASSQASERGEQYF
TRBJ2-1 | TRBV10-3 | CATRQGYGNEQFF
TRBJ2-1 | TRBV5-4 | CASSFTAASYNEQFF
TRBJ2-5 | TRBV15 | CATSRDPRGRETQYF
TRBJ2-2 | TRBV6-1 | CASSPHRSTGELFF